Given below is one T cell receptor beta chain in context. The source of the sample is a study of Ad26.COV2.S vaccination and SARS-CoV-2 variants. Study in general: A participant enrolled in the COV1001 Ad26.COV2.S trial arm provided the sample.

Treatment of the sample: some 20 received Ad26.COV2.S at low or high dose, single or two shots; roughly five received placebo; per-sample allocation not given. Sampling was done on day 63 after the first vaccine or placebo injection. An 18-55-year-old adult in Boston served as donor. Produced via immunoSEQ multiplex PCR; TCRdb's table is partial and in-frame only. The sample carries 350,000 to 500,000 clones, 80% to 95% recorded once. The source of this sequence is a person between 18 and 65 years old who received the Ad26.COV2.S COVID-19 vaccine or a placebo. The starting material was peripheral blood, obtained in a trial of Ad26.COV2.S vaccine versus placebo.

This CDR3 reads CASSFRDSYNEQFF. As DNA, the CDR3 is TGTGCCAGCAGCTTCAGGGATAGCTACAATGAGCAGTTCTTC. The chain employs TRBV9 and TRBJ2-1, with D perhaps matching TRBD1 (5 bases). The CDR3 contains 14 residues. The V gene's germline CDR1 is SGDLS and CDR2 YYNGEE. V shed 4 bases and J shed 3 bases, with 11 bases lying between them.